Sequencing of this TCR beta chain was carried out in a study of cytomegalovirus exposure and HLA in healthy donors. Whole-study results and caveats: Judged likely to be a sequencing artifact was a cluster of highly shared sequence variants. Through in vitro validation, three CMV-associated chains were shown to be specific for CMV antigens. The study designated 150 or so TCR beta chains cytomegalovirus-associated.

A remark on this clone: As yet, its antigen is unknown.

The PCR ran on 60 Vbeta and 13 Jbeta primers. Here immunoSEQ multiplex PCR was the method, and the copy in TCRdb shows in-frame clones only, minus some. The top ten hold over 8.5% of the sample, which has more than 55,000 clones, roughly 74% seen once. The sample consisted of PBMCs. This receptor was obtained from a woman aged 60-75 years in good health and CMV-seropositive.

The CDR3 region has the DNA TGTGCCAGCAGTGCCGGGACAGTGAATCAGCCCCAGCATTTT. Translating it yields CASSAGTVNQPQHF. The J gene is TRBJ1-5, the V gene TRBV2; TRBD1 matches 7 bases. The CDR3 consists of 14 residues. From germline, CDR1 is SNHLY and CDR2 FYNNEI. V shed 4 bases, J shed 4 bases, and the junction held 4 bases outside the gene matches.